One T cell receptor beta chain is described in this entry. No antigen is known for it. A split of CD4+ cells into CD45RA+ naive and CD45RA-negative memory subsets was performed. This entry belongs to a study of shared clonotypes between healthy human individuals. Study-level background: CD8 memory received one plate per donor, CD8 naive two, CD4 memory three and CD4 naive three. Study-level points and caveats: A few donors held about 5% of naive CD4 clonotypes in common.

Here immunoSEQ multiplex PCR was the method, and the copy in TCRdb shows in-frame clones only, minus some. This sample has fewer than 1.4 million clones; approximately 80% occur once, and the top ten carry roughly 0.61%. The germline V gene has CDR1 SGHAT and CDR2 FQDESV (reference sequence). Trimming at V came to 5 bases and at J to 1 base, leaving 3 bases not matched to a gene. The CDR3 consists of 16 residues. This receptor was obtained from a young man in good health. Some clones in this sample may be carry-over from other donors' samples. The V and J genes are TRBV11-1 and TRBJ2-2; TRBD2 aligns across 11 bases. Sequencing used memory CD4+ T cells from PBMCs. Noted subset: CD45RA-negative fraction. CDR3 nucleotide sequence: TGTGCCAGCAGCAAGGGACTAGCGGAGAACACCGGGGAGCTGTTTTTT. This gives the protein CASSKGLAENTGELFF.